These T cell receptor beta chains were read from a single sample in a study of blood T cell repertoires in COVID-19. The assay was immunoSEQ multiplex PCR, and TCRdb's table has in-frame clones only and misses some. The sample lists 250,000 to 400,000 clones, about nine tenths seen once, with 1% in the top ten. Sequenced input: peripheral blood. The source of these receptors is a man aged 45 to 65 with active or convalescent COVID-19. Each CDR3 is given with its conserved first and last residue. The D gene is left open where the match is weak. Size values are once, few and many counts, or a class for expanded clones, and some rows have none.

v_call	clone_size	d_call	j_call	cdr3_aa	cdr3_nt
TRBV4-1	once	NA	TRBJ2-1	CASSQEGGANEQFF	TGCGCCAGCAGCCAAGAGGGGGGGGCGAATGAGCAGTTCTTC
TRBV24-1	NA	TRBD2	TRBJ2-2	CATSWTSGNTGELFF	TGTGCCACCAGTTGGACTAGCGGGAATACCGGGGAGCTGTTTTTT
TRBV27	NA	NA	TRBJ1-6	CASSLSSGLGALHF	TGTGCCAGCAGTTTATCTTCAGGTCTCGGGGCCCTCCACTTT
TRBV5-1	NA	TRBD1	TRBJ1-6	CASSTGQGEGSPLHF	TGCGCCAGCAGCACGGGACAGGGGGAGGGCTCACCCCTCCACTTT
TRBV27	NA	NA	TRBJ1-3	CASSLYPPAASGNTIYF	TGTGCCAGCAGTTTATACCCCCCCGCGGCCTCTGGAAACACCATATATTTT
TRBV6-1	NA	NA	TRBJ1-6	CASSELPASSYNSPLHF	TGTGCCAGCAGTGAATTACCTGCCAGCTCCTATAATTCACCCCTCCACTTT
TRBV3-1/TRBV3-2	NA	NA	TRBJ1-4	CASSQDFSFNEKLFF	TGTGCCAGCAGCCAAGATTTCAGTTTTAATGAAAAACTGTTTTTT
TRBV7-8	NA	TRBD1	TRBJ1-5	CASSSRDRGRGGNQPQHF	TGTGCCAGCAGCTCCCGGGACAGGGGTCGGGGTGGCAATCAGCCCCAGCATTTT
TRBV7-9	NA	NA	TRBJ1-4	CASSSQGATNEKLFF	TGTGCCAGCAGCTCCCAGGGTGCAACTAATGAAAAACTGTTTTTT
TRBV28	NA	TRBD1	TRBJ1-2	CASSSPVIGDRDGYTF	TGTGCCAGCAGTTCTCCGGTGATCGGGGACAGGGATGGCTACACCTTC
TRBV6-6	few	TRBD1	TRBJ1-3	CASSSTGEAGNTIYF	TGTGCCAGCAGTTCGACAGGGGAGGCCGGAAACACCATATATTTT
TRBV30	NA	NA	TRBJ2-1	CAWRANTYNEQFF	TGTGCCTGGAGGGCCAATACCTACAATGAGCAGTTCTTC
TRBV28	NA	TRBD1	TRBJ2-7	CASSLPTGGVYSEQYF	TGTGCCAGCAGTTTGCCAACAGGGGGCGTATATAGCGAGCAGTACTTC
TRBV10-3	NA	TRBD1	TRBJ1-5	CAISPGTGENQPQHF	TGTGCCATCAGCCCAGGGACAGGAGAAAATCAGCCCCAGCATTTT
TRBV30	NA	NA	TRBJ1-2	CAWSGEGETYGYTF	TGTGCCTGGTCGGGGGAGGGTGAGACGTATGGCTACACCTTC
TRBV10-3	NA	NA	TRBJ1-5	CAISERENQPQHF	TGTGCCATCAGCGAGAGAGAGAATCAGCCCCAGCATTTT
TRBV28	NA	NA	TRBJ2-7	CASRGQGQGSYEQYF	TGTGCCAGCAGGGGGCAAGGGCAGGGGTCCTACGAGCAGTACTTC
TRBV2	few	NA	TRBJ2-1	CASSEVLNEQFF	TGTGCCAGCAGTGAAGTATTGAATGAGCAGTTCTTC
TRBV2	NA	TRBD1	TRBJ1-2	CAGRDRAEGYTF	TGTGCCGGGAGGGACAGGGCGGAGGGCTACACCTTC
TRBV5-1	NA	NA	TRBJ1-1	CASSIGGQAYTEAFF	TGCGCCAGCAGTATAGGCGGGCAGGCCTACACTGAAGCTTTCTTT
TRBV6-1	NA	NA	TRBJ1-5	CASSEEGSRSNQPQHF	TGTGCCAGCAGTGAGGAGGGCTCGAGAAGCAATCAGCCCCAGCATTTT
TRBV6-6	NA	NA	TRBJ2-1	CASREDSLPYNEQFF	TGTGCCAGCAGAGAAGACAGCTTACCTTACAATGAGCAGTTCTTC
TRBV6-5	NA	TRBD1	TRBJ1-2	CASSSWTGHGYTF	TGTGCCAGCAGTTCCTGGACAGGCCATGGCTACACCTTC
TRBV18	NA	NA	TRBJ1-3	CASSQEESSGNTIYF	TGTGCCAGCTCACAGGAGGAGAGCTCTGGAAACACCATATATTTT
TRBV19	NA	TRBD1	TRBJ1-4	CASSNRQGFAATNEKLFF	TGTGCCAGTAGTAACAGACAGGGCTTCGCTGCAACTAATGAAAAACTGTTTTTT
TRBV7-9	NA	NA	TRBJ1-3	CASSTSNFRGGNTIYF	TGTGCCAGCAGCACTTCTAACTTCAGGGGTGGAAACACCATATATTTT
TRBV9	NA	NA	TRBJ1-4	CASSFGQSGAEKLFF	TGTGCCAGCAGCTTCGGACAGTCCGGCGCTGAAAAACTGTTTTTT
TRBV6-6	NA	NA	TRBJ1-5	CATKGDQPQHF	TGTGCCACCAAGGGGGATCAGCCCCAGCATTTT
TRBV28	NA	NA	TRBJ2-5	CASSLTTAQETQYF	TGTGCCAGCAGTTTAACGACAGCCCAAGAGACCCAGTACTTC
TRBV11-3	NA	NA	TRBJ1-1	CASSLTSGTEAFF	TGTGCCAGCAGCTTAACATCGGGGACTGAAGCTTTCTTT
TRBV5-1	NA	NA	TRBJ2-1	CASSLKAGQDNEQFF	TGCGCCAGCAGCTTGAAGGCGGGGCAGGACAATGAGCAGTTCTTC
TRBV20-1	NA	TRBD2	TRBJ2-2	CSASRLAGGRTGELFF	TGCAGTGCTAGTCGACTAGCGGGAGGGAGAACCGGGGAGCTGTTTTTT
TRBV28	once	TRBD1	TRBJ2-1	CASSWDRERNEQFF	TGTGCCAGCAGTTGGGACAGGGAGAGAAATGAGCAGTTCTTC
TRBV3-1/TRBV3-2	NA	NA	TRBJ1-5	CASSQGDTNQPQHF	TGTGCCAGCAGCCAAGGGGACACAAATCAGCCCCAGCATTTT
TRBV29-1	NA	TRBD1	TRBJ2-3	CSVGQGPLTDTQYF	TGCAGCGTTGGACAGGGGCCCCTCACAGATACGCAGTATTTT
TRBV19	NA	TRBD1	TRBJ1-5	CASSNGQGATNQPQHF	TGTGCCAGTAGTAACGGACAGGGGGCCACAAATCAGCCCCAGCATTTT
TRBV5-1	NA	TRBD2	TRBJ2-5	CASSAGGRETQYF	TGCGCCAGCAGTGCGGGGGGGCGAGAGACCCAGTACTTC
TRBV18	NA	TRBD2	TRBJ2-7	CASSPFSSGGAILYEQYF	TGTGCCAGCTCACCATTTAGCAGCGGGGGGGCTATTCTTTACGAGCAGTACTTC
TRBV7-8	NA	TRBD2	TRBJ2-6	CATGLAGVNSGANVLTF	TGTGCCACAGGGCTAGCGGGGGTTAACTCTGGGGCCAACGTCCTGACTTTC
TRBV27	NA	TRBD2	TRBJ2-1	CASSSHPALAGGPSSGEQFF	TGTGCCAGCAGTTCTCACCCGGCACTAGCGGGAGGGCCTTCGTCAGGGGAGCAGTTCTTC
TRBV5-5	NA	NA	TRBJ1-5	CASSLAWGINQPQHF	TGTGCCAGCAGCTTGGCCTGGGGCATCAATCAGCCCCAGCATTTT
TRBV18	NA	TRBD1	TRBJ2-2	CASSPIIWDRVNTGELFF	TGTGCCAGCTCACCAATTATTTGGGACAGGGTAAACACCGGGGAGCTGTTTTTT